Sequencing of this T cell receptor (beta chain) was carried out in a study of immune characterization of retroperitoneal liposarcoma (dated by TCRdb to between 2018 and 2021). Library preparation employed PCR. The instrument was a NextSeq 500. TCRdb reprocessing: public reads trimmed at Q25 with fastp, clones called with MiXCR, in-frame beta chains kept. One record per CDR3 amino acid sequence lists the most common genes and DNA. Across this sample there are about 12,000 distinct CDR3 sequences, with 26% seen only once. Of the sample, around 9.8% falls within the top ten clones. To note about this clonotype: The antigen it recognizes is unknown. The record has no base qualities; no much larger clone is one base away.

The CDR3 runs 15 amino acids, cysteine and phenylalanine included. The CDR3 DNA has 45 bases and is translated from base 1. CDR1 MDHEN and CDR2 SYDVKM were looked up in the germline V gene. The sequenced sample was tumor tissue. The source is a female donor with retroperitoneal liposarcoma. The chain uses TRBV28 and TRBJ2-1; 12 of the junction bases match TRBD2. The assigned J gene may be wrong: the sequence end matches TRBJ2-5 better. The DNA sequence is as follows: TGTGCCAGCAGTCCCCCACTAGCGGGAGGAGAGACCCAGTACTTC. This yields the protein CASSPPLAGGETQYF.